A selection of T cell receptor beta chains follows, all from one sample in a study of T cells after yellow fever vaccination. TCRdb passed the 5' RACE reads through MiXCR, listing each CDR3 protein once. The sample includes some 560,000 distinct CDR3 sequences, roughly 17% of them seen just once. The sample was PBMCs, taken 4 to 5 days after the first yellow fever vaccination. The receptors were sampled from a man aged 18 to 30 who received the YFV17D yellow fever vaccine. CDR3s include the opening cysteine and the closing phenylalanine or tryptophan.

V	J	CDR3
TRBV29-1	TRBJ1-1	CSSKPTRGNTEAFF
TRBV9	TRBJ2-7	CASSVEAGAPYEQYF
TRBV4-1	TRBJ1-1	CASSRTVYQGPTEAFF
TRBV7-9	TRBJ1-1	CASSLRQGLDTEAFF
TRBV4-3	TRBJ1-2	CASSQVQGVTYGYTF
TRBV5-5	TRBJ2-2	CASSHTAGGTGELFF
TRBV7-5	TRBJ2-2	CIPVSPGSRCRNTGELFF
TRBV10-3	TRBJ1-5	CAISEFPQIVDNQPQHF
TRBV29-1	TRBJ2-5	CSVPEGQGQETQYF
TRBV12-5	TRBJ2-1	CASGLVIGEPYNEQFF
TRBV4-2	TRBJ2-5	CASSQDPAVNVGGTQYF
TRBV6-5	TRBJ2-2	CASSYRPRVGTGELFF
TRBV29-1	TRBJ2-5	CSGGSGGGKETQYF